This TCR beta chain was identified during a study of prognosis after radiotherapy for stage I lung cancer. Study summary: No patients got concurrent therapy with stereotactic body radiotherapy. Distant metastases developed in four patients after radiotherapy (median about 7 months); more than 14 showed no significant progression.

Starting from genomic DNA, TCR beta CDR3 was amplified through two-round multiplex PCR. Gene-specific primers for each TRBV and TRBJ gene drove first-round PCR. Each CDR3 protein gets one entry after TCRdb re-called the multiplex PCR reads with MiXCR. Seen here are around 20,000 distinct CDR3 sequences, roughly two fifths observed once, and the top ten hold approximately 40%. This clonotype occurred many times. Two time points each involved a draw of 4.5 to 6 milliliters of peripheral blood. With 1 base removed from V and 3 bases from J, the gap between germline ends came to 12 bases. The CDR3 is made up of 16 amino acids. Per germline, CDR1 SGHTA and CDR2 FQGNSA.

V and J are TRBV7-2 and TRBJ2-2; D not certain. The starting material was PBMCs, obtained before or after stereotactic body radiation therapy (not recorded which). This clonotype was obtained from a donor of 50 years or more with non-small cell lung cancer. The CDR3 nucleotides are TGTGCCAGCAGCTTAGTGGGTAGGGCGGACACCGGGGAGCTGTTTTTT. The encoded protein is CASSLVGRADTGELFF.